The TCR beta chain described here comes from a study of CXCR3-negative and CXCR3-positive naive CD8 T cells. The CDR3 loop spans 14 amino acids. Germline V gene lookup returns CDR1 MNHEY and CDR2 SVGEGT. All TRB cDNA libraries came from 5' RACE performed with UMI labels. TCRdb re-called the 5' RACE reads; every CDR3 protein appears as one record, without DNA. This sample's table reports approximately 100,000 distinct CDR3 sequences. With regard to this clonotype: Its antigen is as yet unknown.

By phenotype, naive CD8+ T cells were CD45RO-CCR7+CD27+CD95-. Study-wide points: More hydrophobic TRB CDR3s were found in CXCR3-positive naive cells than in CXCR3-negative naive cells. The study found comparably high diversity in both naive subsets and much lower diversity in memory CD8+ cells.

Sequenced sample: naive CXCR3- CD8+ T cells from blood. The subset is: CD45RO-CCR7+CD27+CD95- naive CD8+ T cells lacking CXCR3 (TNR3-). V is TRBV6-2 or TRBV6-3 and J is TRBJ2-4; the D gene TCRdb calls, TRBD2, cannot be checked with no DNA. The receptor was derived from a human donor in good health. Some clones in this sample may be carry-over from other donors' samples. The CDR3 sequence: CATREGARKNIQYF.